This T cell receptor beta chain was sequenced for a study of radiotherapy plus CTLA-4 blockade in lung cancer. Across the whole study: Patients showed objective responses in 15% to 20% of cases, and disease control was achieved by around 30%. Study-wide results and limits: After radiotherapy and ipilimumab, tumor-derived clones expanded in peripheral blood. In blood, early T cell clone dynamics reportedly predicted response best, together with interferon-beta.

Patients had chemo-refractory metastatic non-small-cell lung cancer and received focal radiation plus CTLA-4 blockade that used ipilimumab. This clone was recorded a few times. Its antigen is still unknown. V lost 8 bases to trimming and J lost 0 bases, with 11 bases between them. This CDR3 has 14 amino acids. Germline CDR1 is LNHDA and CDR2 is SQIVND (reference sequence). The protocol was immunoSEQ multiplex PCR, while the TCRdb copy is restricted to in-frame clones and leaves out a portion. Of approximately 94,000 clones listed, around 84% were seen once; the top ten hold about 23%. This sample comprised peripheral blood, obtained from a patient treated with radiotherapy plus ipilimumab. The chain couples TRBV19 to TRBJ1-5; no firm D call. This clonotype was obtained from a human donor with non-small cell lung cancer that progressed on radiotherapy plus ipilimumab. Written as DNA, the CDR3 is TGTGCCAGTGAAGGCCGATATAGCAATCAGCCCCAGCATTTT. Translation gives CASEGRYSNQPQHF.